These 3 T cell receptor beta chains share one sample of origin, sequenced in a study of low-dose radiotherapy and immunotherapy resistance in tumors. The sample's time point: before trial treatment. Primers targeting TRAV and TRBV primed first-strand cDNA, covering alpha and beta chains. With a V-primer adapter and a constant-region primer, TCRs were amplified for about 22 PCR cycles. TCRdb reprocessed the reads with MiXCR, giving one entry per CDR3 protein. The sample comprises 80,000 to 90,000 distinct CDR3 sequences, roughly a sixth of which are singletons, and about 2.5% rests with the top ten. Specimen: PBMCs, collected before treatment. These receptors came from a male donor with prostate cancer.

Note on this clonotype: Being one base from a much bigger clone, this may be a read error. The chain is built from TRBV18 and TRBJ1-6; possible D gene TRBD1, 5 bases. Germline lookup yields CDR1 KGHSH and CDR2 LQKENI. V was clipped by 3 bases and J by 14 bases, with 20 bases between them. The CDR3 has 15 residues. The CDR3 nucleotides read TGTGCCAGCTCACCGTTTCCTAGGGGCGAGTCATCCCTCCACTTT. Amino acids: CASSPFPRGESSLHF.

This clonotype was detected many times. V gene TRBV10-3 combines with J gene TRBJ2-1; TRBD2 matches 7 bases. The trim removed 7 bases at V and 7 bases at J, leaving 7 bases unmatched. The CDR3 totals 13 residues. Germline CDR1 is ENHRY and CDR2 is SYGVKD. CDR3 in amino acids: CAITQGRGNEQFF. The CDR3 coding sequence is TGTGCCATCACTCAAGGGCGGGGGAATGAGCAGTTCTTC.

This clonotype was observed many times. The chain carries TRBV27 and TRBJ1-2; D not resolved. This CDR3 has 14 amino acids. Trimming cost V 3 bases and J 9 bases, with 17 bases left between them. Germline V gene data show CDR1 as MNHEY and CDR2 as SMNVEV (reference sequence). The CDR3 DNA reads as TGTGCCAGCAGTTTCAGCCGACAAGGCGAGCGCTACACCTTC. Its protein is CASSFSRQGERYTF.